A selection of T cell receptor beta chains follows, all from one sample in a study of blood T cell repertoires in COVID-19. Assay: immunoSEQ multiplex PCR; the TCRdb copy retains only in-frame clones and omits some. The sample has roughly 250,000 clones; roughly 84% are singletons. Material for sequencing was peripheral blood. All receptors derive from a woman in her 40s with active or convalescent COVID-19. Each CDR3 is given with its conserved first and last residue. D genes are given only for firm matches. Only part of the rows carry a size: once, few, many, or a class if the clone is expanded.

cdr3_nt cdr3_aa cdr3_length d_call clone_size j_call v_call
TGTGCCAGCAGTGAAGCGCTCAGGGACAGGGTACACAATGAGCAGTTCTTC CASSEALRDRVHNEQFF 17 TRBD1 - TRBJ2-1 TRBV2
TGTGCCAGCAGCTTAGCGATTGGGCAGCCAAATTCACCCCTCCACTTT CASSLAIGQPNSPLHF 16 - - TRBJ1-6 TRBV7-2
TGTGCCAGCAGTCCACAGGGGCCCGAGGGGTACGACACTGAAGCTTTCTTT CASSPQGPEGYDTEAFF 17 TRBD1 - TRBJ1-1 TRBV6-6
TGTGCCAGCTTGGACAGACTCTATAATTCACCCCTCCACTTT CASLDRLYNSPLHF 14 - - TRBJ1-6 TRBV28
TGTGCCAGATCAGATATACACAGGGTCCTCAACGCACTGTTTTTT CARSDIHRVLNALFF 15 - - TRBJ1-4 TRBV5-3
TGTGCCAGTAGCCCGCAGGGTAGCAATCAGCCCCAGCATTTT CASSPQGSNQPQHF 14 - - TRBJ1-5 TRBV19
TGTGCCAGCAGCTCTATCGCGGGGGTGGCCGGGGAGCTGTTTTTT CASSSIAGVAGELFF 15 TRBD2 - TRBJ2-2 TRBV6-5
TGCGCCAGCAGCTGGGCCGGGACAGTCCTGCCCAACACTGAAGCTTTCTTT CASSWAGTVLPNTEAFF 17 TRBD1 - TRBJ1-1 TRBV5-1
TGTGCCAGTAGTTTAGGGGCGAATCAGCCCCAGCATTTT CASSLGANQPQHF 13 - many TRBJ1-5 TRBV19
TGTGCCAGCAGCCTGACTGACAGTTGGGAGACCCAGTACTTC CASSLTDSWETQYF 14 - - TRBJ2-5 TRBV7-6
TGTGCCAGCAGCTCTTACGCGTTCGGGGGGATGTACGAGCAGTACTTC CASSSYAFGGMYEQYF 16 TRBD2 - TRBJ2-7 TRBV5-6
TGCGCCAGCAGCTCCCAACGACAGGGGGCAGGGGGCTACACCTTC CASSSQRQGAGGYTF 15 TRBD1 - TRBJ1-2 TRBV5-1
TGTGCCAGCAGCCCGGGGACAGGGATCGAGCAGTACTTC CASSPGTGIEQYF 13 TRBD1 - TRBJ2-7 TRBV28
TGTGCCAGCATTAGGGACAACCTACTTTCACCCCTCCACTTT CASIRDNLLSPLHF 14 - - TRBJ1-6 TRBV6-5
TGTGCCAGCAGTTTGGGCGCAGGGGGGAACACCGGGGAGCTGTTTTTT CASSLGAGGNTGELFF 16 TRBD1 - TRBJ2-2 TRBV28
TGTGCCTGGAGTCGTAGTAGTGAAAGTCAGCCCCAGCATTTT CAWSRSSESQPQHF 14 - few TRBJ1-5 TRBV30
TGTGCCTGGAGTGTGCCGGTCCCTTTTGGCTACACCTTC CAWSVPVPFGYTF 13 - - TRBJ1-2 TRBV30
TGCGCCAGCAGCCTAGGACAGGGGGCTTCGTATGGCTACACCTTC CASSLGQGASYGYTF 15 TRBD1 once TRBJ1-2 TRBV5-1
TGTGCCAGCAGCCACAGGATAGGACAAGAAGCTTTCTTT CASSHRIGQEAFF 13 - - TRBJ1-1 TRBV14
TGTGCCAGCAGCTTAGATTTCCGACTAGCTGAAGGCACCGGGGAGCTGTTTTTT CASSLDFRLAEGTGELFF 18 TRBD2 - TRBJ2-2 TRBV7-6
TGTGCCAGCAGCCAAGGTCGACAGCGAAACACCATATATTTT CASSQGRQRNTIYF 14 - - TRBJ1-3 TRBV3-1/TRBV3-2
TGTGCCAGCAGCCCATGGGACAGACCCCTGGGAGAGACCCAGTACTTC CASSPWDRPLGETQYF 16 TRBD1 - TRBJ2-5 TRBV28